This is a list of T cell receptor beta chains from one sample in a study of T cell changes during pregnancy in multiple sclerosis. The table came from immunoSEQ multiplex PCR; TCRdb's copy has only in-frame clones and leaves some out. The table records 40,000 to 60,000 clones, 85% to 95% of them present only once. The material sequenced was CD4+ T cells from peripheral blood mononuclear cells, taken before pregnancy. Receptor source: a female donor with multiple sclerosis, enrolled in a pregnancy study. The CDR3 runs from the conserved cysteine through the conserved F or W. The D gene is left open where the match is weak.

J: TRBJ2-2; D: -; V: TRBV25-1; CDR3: CASSERGPTVNGELFF; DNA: TGTGCCAGCAGTGAAAGGGGCCCGACGGTAAACGGGGAGCTGTTTTTT
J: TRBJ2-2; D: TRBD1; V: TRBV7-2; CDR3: CASSPGQGNTGELFF; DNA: TGTGCCAGCAGCCCCGGACAGGGAAACACCGGGGAGCTGTTTTTT
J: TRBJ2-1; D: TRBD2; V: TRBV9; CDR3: CASSLRLAGEAEQFF; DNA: TGTGCCAGCAGCTTACGACTAGCGGGAGAAGCTGAGCAGTTCTTC
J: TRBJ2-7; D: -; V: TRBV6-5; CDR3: CASSYSPGALYEQYF; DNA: TGTGCCAGCAGTTACTCCCCAGGGGCGCTTTACGAGCAGTACTTC
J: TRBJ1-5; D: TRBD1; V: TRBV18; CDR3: CASSSGTGVLQPQHF; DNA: TGTGCCAGCTCCTCCGGGACAGGGGTCCTTCAGCCCCAGCATTTT
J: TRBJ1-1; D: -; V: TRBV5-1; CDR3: CASSTRQEMNTEAFF; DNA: TGCGCCAGCAGCACTAGACAGGAGATGAACACTGAAGCTTTCTTT
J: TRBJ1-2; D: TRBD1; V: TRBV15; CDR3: CATSRAGTVNYGYTF; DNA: TGTGCCACCAGCAGAGCCGGGACAGTTAACTATGGCTACACCTTC
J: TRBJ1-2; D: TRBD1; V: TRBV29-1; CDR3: CSAGTGEGYTF; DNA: TGCAGCGCCGGGACAGGGGAAGGCTACACCTTC
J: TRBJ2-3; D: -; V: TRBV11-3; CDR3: CASSLLGADTQYF; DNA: TGTGCCAGCAGCTTGTTAGGGGCAGATACGCAGTATTTT
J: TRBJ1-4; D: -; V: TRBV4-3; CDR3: CASSQDRGEKLFF; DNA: TGCGCCAGCAGCCAAGATAGGGGCGAAAAACTGTTTTTT
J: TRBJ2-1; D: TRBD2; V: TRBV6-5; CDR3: CASSRLAGGNEQFF; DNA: TGTGCCAGCAGTCGACTAGCGGGAGGCAATGAGCAGTTCTTC
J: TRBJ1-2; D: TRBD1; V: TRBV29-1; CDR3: CSAGTGARYGYTF; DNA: TGCAGCGCTGGGACAGGGGCCCGCTATGGCTACACCTTC
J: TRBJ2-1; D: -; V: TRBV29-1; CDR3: CSVQKGDNEQFF; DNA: TGCAGCGTTCAAAAGGGAGACAATGAGCAGTTCTTC
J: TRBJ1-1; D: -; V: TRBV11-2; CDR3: CASSLVLGGTEAFF; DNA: TGTGCCAGCAGCTTAGTTCTGGGGGGGACTGAAGCTTTCTTT
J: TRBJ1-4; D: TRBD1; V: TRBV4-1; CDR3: CASSQVGTGGEKLFF; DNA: TGCGCCAGCAGCCAAGTGGGGACAGGAGGGGAAAAACTGTTTTTT
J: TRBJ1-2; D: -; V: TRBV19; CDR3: CASSITGTANYGYTF; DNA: TGTGCCAGTAGTATAACAGGGACCGCTAACTATGGCTACACCTTC
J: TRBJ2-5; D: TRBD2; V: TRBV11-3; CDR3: CASKGGRGGQETQYF; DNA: TGTGCCAGCAAGGGCGGGAGGGGGGGGCAAGAGACCCAGTACTTC
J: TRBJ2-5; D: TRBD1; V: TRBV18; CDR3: CASSGQGKETQYF; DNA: TGTGCCAGCTCAGGACAGGGGAAAGAGACCCAGTACTTC
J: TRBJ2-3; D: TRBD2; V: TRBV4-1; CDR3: CASRVLAGVQSSTDTQYF; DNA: TGCGCCAGCAGAGTACTAGCGGGAGTCCAATCTAGCACAGATACGCAGTATTTT
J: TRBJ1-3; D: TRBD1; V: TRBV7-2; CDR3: CASSLDRGLADTIYF; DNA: TGTGCCAGCAGCTTAGACAGGGGCCTTGCGGACACCATATATTTT
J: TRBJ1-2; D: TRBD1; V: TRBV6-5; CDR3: CASSYERQGDGYTF; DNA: TGTGCCAGCAGTTACGAGAGACAGGGAGATGGCTACACCTTC
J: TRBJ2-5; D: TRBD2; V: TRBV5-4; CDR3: CASSHRGLAEETQYF; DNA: TGTGCCAGCAGCCACCGAGGACTAGCAGAAGAGACCCAGTACTTC
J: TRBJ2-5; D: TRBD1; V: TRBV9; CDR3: CASSDPGDREVRETQYF; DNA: TGTGCCAGCAGCGACCCGGGTGACAGGGAAGTGAGGGAGACCCAGTACTTC
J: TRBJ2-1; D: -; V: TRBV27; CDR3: CASSAGSSYNEQFF; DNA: TGTGCCAGCAGCGCCGGGAGCTCCTACAATGAGCAGTTCTTC
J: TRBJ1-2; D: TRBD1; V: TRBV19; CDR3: CASRSGQGNYGYTF; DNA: TGTGCCAGTAGGAGCGGACAGGGCAACTATGGCTACACCTTC
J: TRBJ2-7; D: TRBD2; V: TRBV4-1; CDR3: CASSPPGRARFYEQYF; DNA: TGCGCCAGCAGTCCCCCCGGGAGGGCCAGGTTCTACGAGCAGTACTTC
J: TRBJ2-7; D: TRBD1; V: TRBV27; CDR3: CASSFGTGYYEQYF; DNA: TGTGCCAGCAGTTTTGGGACAGGCTACTACGAGCAGTACTTC
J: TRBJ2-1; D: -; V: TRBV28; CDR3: CASSTAGGKYNEQFF; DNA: TGTGCCAGCAGTACTGCCGGAGGGAAGTACAATGAGCAGTTCTTC
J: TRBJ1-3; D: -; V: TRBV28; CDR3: CASSETGTSGNTIYF; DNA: TGTGCCAGCAGTGAGACAGGCACCTCTGGAAACACCATATATTTT
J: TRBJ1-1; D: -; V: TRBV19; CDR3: CASSRGSLRNTEAFF; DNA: TGTGCCAGTAGCCGTGGCTCCTTAAGGAACACTGAAGCTTTCTTT
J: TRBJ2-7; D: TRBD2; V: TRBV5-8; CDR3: CASRAAGVEQYF; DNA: TGTGCCAGCAGAGCCGCGGGGGTCGAGCAGTACTTC
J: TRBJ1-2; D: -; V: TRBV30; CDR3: CAWSVTANYGYTF; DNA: TGTGCCTGGAGTGTAACAGCTAACTATGGCTACACCTTC